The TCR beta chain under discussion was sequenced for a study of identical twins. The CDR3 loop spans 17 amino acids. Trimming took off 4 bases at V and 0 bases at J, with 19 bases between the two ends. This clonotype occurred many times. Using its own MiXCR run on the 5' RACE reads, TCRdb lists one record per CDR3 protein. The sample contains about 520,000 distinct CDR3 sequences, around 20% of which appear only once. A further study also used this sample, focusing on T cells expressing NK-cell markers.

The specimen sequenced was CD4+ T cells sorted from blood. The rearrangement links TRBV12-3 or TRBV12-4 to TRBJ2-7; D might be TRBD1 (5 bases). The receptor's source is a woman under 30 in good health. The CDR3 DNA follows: TGTGCCAGCAGTTCTCTTACAGGATCCCTAGGCTCCTACGAGCAGTACTTC. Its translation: CASSSLTGSLGSYEQYF.